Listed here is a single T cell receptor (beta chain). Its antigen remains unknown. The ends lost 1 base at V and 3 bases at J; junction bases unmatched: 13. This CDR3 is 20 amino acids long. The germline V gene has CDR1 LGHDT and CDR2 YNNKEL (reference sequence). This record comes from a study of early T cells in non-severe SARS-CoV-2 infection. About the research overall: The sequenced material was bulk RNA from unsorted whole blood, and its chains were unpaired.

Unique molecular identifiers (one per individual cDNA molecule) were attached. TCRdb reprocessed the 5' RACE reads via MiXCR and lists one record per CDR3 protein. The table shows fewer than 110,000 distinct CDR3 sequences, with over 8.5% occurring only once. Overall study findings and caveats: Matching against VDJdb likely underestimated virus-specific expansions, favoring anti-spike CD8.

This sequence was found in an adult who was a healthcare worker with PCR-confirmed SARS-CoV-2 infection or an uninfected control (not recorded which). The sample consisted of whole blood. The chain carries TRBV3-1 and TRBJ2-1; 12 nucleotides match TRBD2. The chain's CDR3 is CASSQGLVASGRAGYNEQFF. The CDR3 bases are TGTGCCAGCAGCCAAGGGTTGGTGGCTAGCGGGAGGGCAGGCTACAATGAGCAGTTCTTC.